This record concerns one TCR beta chain sequence. Its target is unknown. Investigators isolated RNA and reverse transcribed it into cDNA to act as the sequencing template. Clones were read by immunoSEQ multiplex PCR, and TCRdb kept only the in-frame ones, dropping some. Of approximately 66,000 clones listed, roughly 60% are singletons. Germline V gene sequence: CDR1 MGHDK, CDR2 SYGVNS. Deletions cut 5 bases from V and 5 bases from J, with 13 bases between. The CDR3 has 13 amino acids. The data derive from a study of CD8+ T cells in alopecia areata. Study-level background: The study gave tofacitinib for 6 to 18 months, then 6 months off drug.

Broader study findings: Higher clonality was seen in lesional scalp than in normal scalp, especially in alopecia totalis/universalis. TCRs were shared less clearly across patients than in mice, possibly for HLA-related reasons.

From alopecia areata patients, lesional scalp punch biopsies and peripheral blood were collected. This specimen was CD8+ T cells sorted from blood, taken at week 0. The chain uses TRBV25-1 and TRBJ2-7; D may be TRBD1 or TRBD2 (6 bases each). This receptor was obtained from a human donor with alopecia areata. CDR3 DNA sequence: TGTGCCAGCAGTTTGGGGGCGGGACACGAGCAGTACTTC. Protein: CASSLGAGHEQYF.